A single TCR beta chain is shown here with its context. In the authors' workflow: It was from reference gene primer amplification that nucleated cell counts were estimated. Clones were read by immunoSEQ multiplex PCR, and TCRdb kept only the in-frame ones, dropping some. V and J calls and clone size come straight from that table; D and trimming were deduced from the DNA. The data show about 200,000 clones, approximately 90% seen once. Enrolment of Seattle patients took place during active infection, and they were followed longitudinally. These data are taken from a study of blood T cell repertoires in COVID-19. In the study overall: PBMCs, B-cell-depleted T cells, or T cells provided the cDNA or gDNA that made up the material.

The germline V and J ends were trimmed by 8 bases and 3 bases, with 16 bases remaining between them. This CDR3 is 15 amino acids long. Germline values: CDR1 LGHNA, CDR2 YNFKEQ. Sequencing used peripheral blood. The clonotype was recovered from a man aged 50-60 years with COVID-19, enrolled during active disease. This chain connects TRBV4-2 to TRBJ1-4; tentatively, D is TRBD1 (6 bases). This CDR3 is CASGPDTGSNEKLFF. As DNA, the CDR3 is TGTGCCAGCGGACCGGATACAGGGTCTAATGAAAAACTGTTTTTT.